This T cell receptor (beta chain) was documented in a study of regulatory T cells in long-lasting Graves disease. This clonotype has more than one count but fewer than ten. What it binds is unknown. The time point: newly diagnosed GD, antithyroid drugs for less than 3 months. PBMC-derived RNA was used for the TCR library. Whole-study findings and limits: With a small sample size, accuracy may have been reduced.

For TCR beta, libraries came from iRepertoire HTBI primers and Arm-PCR of CDR3 regions. One entry per CDR3 protein results from TCRdb running MiXCR on the multiplex PCR reads. This sample has hundreds of thousands of distinct CDR3 sequences, with over 15% found just once. The same specimen was also included in a second study, on T cells in Graves' hyperthyroidism and ophthalmopathy. That source reports: Hyperthyroidism of Graves' type that showed no ophthalmopathy progression within 18 months was stable. TCR CDR3 regions were first amplified by RT-PCR with HTBI primers.

The material sequenced was peripheral blood mononuclear cells (PBMCs), taken at new diagnosis, from a patient treated with antithyroid drugs. The source of this sequence is a woman aged 25 to 39 with Graves disease.

The CDR3 DNA sequence: TGTGCCAGTAGTACCCGACAGGGATTGGAGGGCACTGAAGCTTTCTTT. Its protein is CASSTRQGLEGTEAFF. The chain combines TRBV19 with TRBJ1-1; the match to TRBD1 covers 7 bases. The V and J ends lost 4 bases and 4 bases, in that order; junction bases with no gene match: 12. Per the germline V gene, CDR1 is LNHDA and CDR2 is SQIVND (reference sequence). This CDR3 contains 16 residues.